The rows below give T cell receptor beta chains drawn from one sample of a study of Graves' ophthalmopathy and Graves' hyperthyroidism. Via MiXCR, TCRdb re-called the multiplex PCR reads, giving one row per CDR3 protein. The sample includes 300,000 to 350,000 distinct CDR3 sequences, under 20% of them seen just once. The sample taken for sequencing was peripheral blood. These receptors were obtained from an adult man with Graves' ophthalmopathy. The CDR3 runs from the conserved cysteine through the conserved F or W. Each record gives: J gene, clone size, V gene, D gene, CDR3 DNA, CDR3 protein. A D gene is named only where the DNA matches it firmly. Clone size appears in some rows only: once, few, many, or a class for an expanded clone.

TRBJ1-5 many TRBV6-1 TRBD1 TGTGCCAGCAGTGTAAGGGGGACAGGAGGAGGTGGGGTTCAGCCCCAGCATTTT CASSVRGTGGGGVQPQHF
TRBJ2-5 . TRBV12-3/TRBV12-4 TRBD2 TGTGCCAGCAGTTTAACTGCTAGCGGGAGATGGAAGACCCAGTACTTC CASSLTASGRWKTQYF
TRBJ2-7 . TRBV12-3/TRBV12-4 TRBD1 TGTGCCAGCAGTTTAGGACAGGGGAGGAATGACGAGCAGTACTTC CASSLGQGRNDEQYF
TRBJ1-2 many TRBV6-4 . TGTGCCAGCAGTGAACTCGTCGGGACGGTAGTTAACTATGGCTACACCTTC CASSELVGTVVNYGYTF
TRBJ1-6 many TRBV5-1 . TGCGCCAGCAGCCGGGACCGGTCTAATTCACCCCTCCACTTT CASSRDRSNSPLHF
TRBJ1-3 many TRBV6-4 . TGTGCCAGCAGTGCCCGGACTAGAGGGGCTGGAAACACCATATATTTT CASSARTRGAGNTIYF
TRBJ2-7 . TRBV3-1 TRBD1 TGTGCCAGCAGCCTGCGACCACCCCGGACAGGGGGTGGCTACGAGCAGTACTTC CASSLRPPRTGGGYEQYF
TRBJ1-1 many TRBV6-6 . TGTGCCAGCAGTTACTTTCTCGACGCCCCCACTTTTGAGAGTAACACTGAAGCTTTCTTT CASSYFLDAPTFESNTEAFF
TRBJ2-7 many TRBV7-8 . TGTGCCTCCGAAGGCCACACCTACGAGCAGTACTTC CASEGHTYEQYF
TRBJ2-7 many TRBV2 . TGTGCCAGCAATCCCCCTAGACGGTTCTACGAGCAGTACTTC CASNPPRRFYEQYF
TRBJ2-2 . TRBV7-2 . TGTGCCAGCAGCTTCGCCTCTATGAACACCGGGGAGCTGTTTTTT CASSFASMNTGELFF
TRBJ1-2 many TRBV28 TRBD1 TGTGCCAGCAGGACTCAGACAGGGGTGCCCTATGGCTACACCTTC CASRTQTGVPYGYTF
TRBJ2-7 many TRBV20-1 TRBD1 TGCAGTGCTAGGCCCCGGGACAGGGGGCATAGCGAGCAGTACTTC CSARPRDRGHSEQYF
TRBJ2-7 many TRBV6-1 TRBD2 TGTGCCAGCAGTAAACGGGGAGGGTCCCCCTACGAGCAGTACTTC CASSKRGGSPYEQYF
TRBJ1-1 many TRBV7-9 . TGTGCCAGCCTAGGACTTTTGAACACTGAAGCTTTCTTT CASLGLLNTEAFF
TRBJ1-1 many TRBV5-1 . TGCGCCAGCAGCTTCGGTTCAACAGGGCCCGCTGAAGCTTTCTTT CASSFGSTGPAEAFF
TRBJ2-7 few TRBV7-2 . TGTGCCAGCAGCTTGGCGGGATCGAACGAGCAGTACTTC CASSLAGSNEQYF
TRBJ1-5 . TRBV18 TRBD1 TGTGCCAGCTCACCAAGACAGGGGGAGGATCAGCCCCAGCATTTT CASSPRQGEDQPQHF
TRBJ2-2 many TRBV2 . TGTGCCAGCGGCCGAGCAGGGTTTTCGGGGGAGCTGTTTTTT CASGRAGFSGELFF
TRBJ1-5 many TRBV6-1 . TGTGCCAGCAGTGTGGCGGGGGATCAGCCCCAGCATTTT CASSVAGDQPQHF
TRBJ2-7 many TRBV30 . TGTGCCTGGAGTGTTAGGACGGACATCTCCTACGAGCAGTACTTC CAWSVRTDISYEQYF
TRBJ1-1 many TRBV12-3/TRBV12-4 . TGTGCCACCTCCATGGTTCGGGGGGTGAACACTGAAGCTTTCTTT CATSMVRGVNTEAFF
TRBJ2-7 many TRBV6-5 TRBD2 TGTGCCAGACGACTAGGGCGGGAGCTCTACGAGCAGTACTTC CARRLGRELYEQYF
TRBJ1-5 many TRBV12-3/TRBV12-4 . TGTGCCAGCAGTTTATATGGGGGTAGCAATCAGCCCCAGCATTTT CASSLYGGSNQPQHF
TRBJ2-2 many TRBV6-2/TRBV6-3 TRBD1 TGTGCCAGCAGTTACCCTGGGACAGGGACCGGGGAGCTGTTTTTT CASSYPGTGTGELFF
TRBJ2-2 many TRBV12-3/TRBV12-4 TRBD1 TGTGCCAGCAGTCCCGAGGGACAGGGTTTCACCGGGGAGCTGTTTTTT CASSPEGQGFTGELFF
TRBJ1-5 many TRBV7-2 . TGTGCCAGCAGCTTATTAGGACAGACCAATCAGCCCCAGCATTTT CASSLLGQTNQPQHF
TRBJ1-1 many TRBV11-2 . TGTGCCAGCAGAGGTGGTTCGGGCGCGGACTACACTGAAGCTTTCTTT CASRGGSGADYTEAFF
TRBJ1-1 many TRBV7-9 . TGTGCCAGCAGAAAAGACGGGGACGGTACTGAAGCTTTCTTT CASRKDGDGTEAFF
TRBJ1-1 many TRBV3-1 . TGTGCCAGCAGCCAGGAGGTGTCCTATTCTACGAACACTGAAGCTTTCTTT CASSQEVSYSTNTEAFF
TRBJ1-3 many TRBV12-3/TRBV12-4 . TGTGCCAGCAGCGACCCCCTCGGAAACACCATATATTTT CASSDPLGNTIYF
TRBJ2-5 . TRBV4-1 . TGCGCCAGCAGCCAAGATGGGGGGGGCTGGGGCGGGGAGACCCAGTACTTC CASSQDGGGWGGETQYF
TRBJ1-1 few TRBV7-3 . TGTGCCAGCAGCTTATCACGGACGGGCACTGAAGCTTTCTTT CASSLSRTGTEAFF
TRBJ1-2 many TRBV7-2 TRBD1 TGTGCCAGCAGCTCCTATCCGGACAGGGGGTATGGCTACACCTTC CASSSYPDRGYGYTF
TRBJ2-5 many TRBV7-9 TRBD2 TGTGCCAGCAGCTCCTCTAGCGGGAGTATAGGAGAGACCCAGTACTTC CASSSSSGSIGETQYF
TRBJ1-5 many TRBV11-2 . TGTGCCAGCAGCTTAGGAGGGGCAAGAAGCAATCAGCCCCAGCATTTT CASSLGGARSNQPQHF
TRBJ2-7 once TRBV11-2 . TGTGCCAGCAGCTTAGGGAGTAGCGCTACCTCCACCTACGAGCAGTACTTC CASSLGSSATSTYEQYF
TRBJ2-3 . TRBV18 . TGTGCCAGCTCCCTCGGGGCCTTCACAGATACGCAGTATTTT CASSLGAFTDTQYF
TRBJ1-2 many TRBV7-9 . TGTGCCAGCAGCCACCCGGAGCTGTACGGCTACACCTTC CASSHPELYGYTF